The present T cell receptor beta chain was sequenced within a study of radiotherapy plus CTLA-4 blockade in lung cancer. Across the study: Among enrolled patients, roughly 20% responded and around 30% achieved disease control. Study results and caveats: In blood, early T cell clone dynamics reportedly predicted response best, together with interferon-beta.

Produced via immunoSEQ multiplex PCR; TCRdb's table is partial and in-frame only. In the table there are some 49,000 clones, around 84% of which are singletons. Chemo-refractory metastatic non-small-cell lung cancer patients received focal radiation with ipilimumab CTLA-4 blockade. A note on this clone: The target antigen is unknown.

The CDR3 has 17 residues. Per germline, CDR1 SGHVS and CDR2 FQNEAQ. With V trimmed by 5 bases and J by 0 bases, 10 bases remained unmatched. The V gene is TRBV7-8, the J gene TRBJ1-5; 7 bases agree with TRBD1. The TCR comes from a human donor with non-small cell lung cancer whose response to radiotherapy plus ipilimumab could not be evaluated. Sequenced here: peripheral blood, sampled from a patient treated with radiotherapy plus ipilimumab. The CDR3 nucleotides read TGTGCCAGCAGCCGTCAGACAGGGAGGAATAGCAATCAGCCCCAGCATTTT. Translating gives CASSRQTGRNSNQPQHF.